These 29 T cell receptor beta chains were all obtained from the same sample, sequenced in a study of blood T cell repertoires in COVID-19. Profiling relied on immunoSEQ multiplex PCR, and the TCRdb table lists in-frame clones only, not all of them. This sample has 65,000 or so clones, with more than 90% found just once. The sequenced material came from peripheral blood. The receptors shown here come from a man aged 55 to 70 with acute or convalescent COVID-19.

The chain links TRBV4-1 to TRBJ1-1, with a weak D call TRBD1 (5 bases). This CDR3 comprises 16 residues. V shed 1 base and J shed 10 bases, with 22 bases lying between them. Germline CDR1 MGHRA, CDR2 YSYEKL. CDR3 protein: CASSQGAAGTPLGAFF. DNA for the CDR3: TGCGCCAGCAGCCAAGGGGCGGCGGGGACCCCATTAGGAGCTTTCTTT.

The chain has TRBV13 and TRBJ1-3; D not certain. CDR1 and CDR2 from the germline V gene are PRHDT and FYEKMQ (reference sequence). The CDR3 has 15 amino acids. Trimming removed 4 bases from V and 2 bases from J, with 12 bases in between. CDR3 region: CASSWRVHPGNTIYF. CDR3 DNA sequence: TGTGCCAGCAGCTGGCGGGTGCACCCTGGAAACACCATATATTTT.

The CDR3: CASSLDLVGLTLNTEAFF. The CDR3 DNA follows: TGCGCCAGCAGCTTGGATTTGGTTGGCCTTACCCTGAACACTGAAGCTTTCTTT. The chain recombines TRBV5-1 with TRBJ1-1, with unresolved D. The CDR3 loop spans 18 amino acids. The V gene's germline CDR1 is SGHRS and CDR2 YFSETQ. The V gene lost 0 bases and the J gene lost 0 bases, with 18 bases spanning the gap. Variable domain in full (rest from reference TRBV5-1 and TRBJ1-1): KAGVTQTPRYLIKTRGQQVTLSCSPISGHRSVSWYQQTPGQGLQFLFEYFSETQRNKGNFPGRFSGRQFSNSRSEMNVSTLELGDSALYLCASSLDLVGLTLNTEAFFGQGTRLTVV.

The chain combines TRBV7-2 with TRBJ2-3; D is undetermined. The germline CDR1 and CDR2 sequences are SGHTA and FQGNSA. Trimming left V 5 bases short and J 6 bases short, with 9 bases between. The CDR3 runs to 12 residues. The CDR3 DNA follows: TGTGCCAGCAGCCACAGACATGATACGCAGTATTTT. Amino acids: CASSHRHDTQYF.

This chain connects TRBV5-1 to TRBJ2-3, with a tentative D call TRBD1 (5 bases). CDR3 size: 17 residues. V lost 5 bases to trimming and J lost 2 bases, with 21 bases between them. Germline V gene sequence: CDR1 SGHRS, CDR2 YFSETQ. CDR3 DNA: TGCGCCAGCAGTCTCACTGGGCCACAGGTCCCCACAGATACGCAGTATTTT. As protein: CASSLTGPQVPTDTQYF.

The chain is built from TRBV19 and TRBJ2-6, with D perhaps matching TRBD2 (5 bases). The CDR3 has 16 amino acids. Per germline, CDR1 LNHDA and CDR2 SQIVND (reference sequence). With 6 bases removed from V and 1 base from J, the gap between germline ends came to 13 bases. CDR3 in amino acids: CASRRKGESGANVLTF. As DNA, the CDR3 is TGTGCCAGTAGGAGAAAGGGAGAGTCTGGGGCCAACGTCCTGACTTTC.

The gene calls are TRBV18 and TRBJ1-2, with TRBD1 matching over 8 bases. Per the germline V gene, CDR1 is KGHSH and CDR2 is LQKENI. The CDR3 loop spans 15 amino acids. The V segment lost 3 bases and the J segment 4 bases; nucleotides outside the gene matches: 7. This CDR3 is CASSPGQGTGYGYTF. For the CDR3, the DNA is TGTGCCAGCTCACCGGGGCAGGGGACAGGCTATGGCTACACCTTC.

The V call is TRBV3-1 (or the pseudogene TRBV3-2), the J call TRBJ2-3; D gene unclear. CDR1 is LGHDT, CDR2 YNNKEL, per germline (reference sequence). The CDR3 totals 15 residues. Trimming shortened V by 1 base and J by 2 bases, and 10 bases separated the two germline ends. The CDR3 bases are TGTGCCAGCAGCCAAGGAGTATTTCCCACAGATACGCAGTATTTT. Amino acids: CASSQGVFPTDTQYF.

The chain is built from TRBV5-1 and TRBJ2-1; 9 nucleotides align to TRBD2. Germline-derived CDR1 and CDR2 are SGHRS and YFSETQ. The ends lost 4 bases at V and 10 bases at J; junction bases unmatched: 9. The CDR3 has 14 residues. CDR3 in DNA: TGCGCCAGCAGCCCTACCGGGACTAGCAGAGAGCAGTTCTTC. Its translation: CASSPTGTSREQFF. Combining the CDR3 with reference TRBV5-1 and TRBJ2-1 gives the whole variable domain KAGVTQTPRYLIKTRGQQVTLSCSPISGHRSVSWYQQTPGQGLQFLFEYFSETQRNKGNFPGRFSGRQFSNSRSEMNVSTLELGDSALYLCASSPTGTSREQFFGPGTRLTVL.

This chain joins TRBV4-1 and TRBJ1-5; no reliable D call. The germline gives CDR1 MGHRA, CDR2 YSYEKL. The V and J ends lost 0 bases and 6 bases respectively, with 21 bases between them. The CDR3 has 18 residues. As DNA, the CDR3 is TGCGCCAGCAGCCAAGACACTCGGTGGGTACAGCGGGGTCAGCCCCAGCATTTT. This sequence encodes CASSQDTRWVQRGQPQHF.

The V and J genes are TRBV6-1 and TRBJ2-7, with TRBD2 identical over 13 bases. CDR1 and CDR2 from the germline V gene are MNHNS and SASEGT. The V gene end was trimmed by 4 bases and the J gene end by 0 bases; junction bases not matched to a gene: 3. This CDR3 has 16 residues. The CDR3 spells CASSATSGGSSYEQYF. The CDR3 nucleotides are TGTGCCAGCAGTGCGACTAGCGGGGGGAGCTCCTACGAGCAGTACTTC.

The rearrangement uses TRBV9 and TRBJ1-2; unclear D gene. CDR1 and CDR2 from the germline V gene are SGDLS and YYNGEE. This CDR3 has 12 residues. The ends were cut back, 5 bases at V and 8 bases at J, with 13 bases in the middle. The CDR3, as DNA: TGTGCCAGCAGGGGGAGACTCCGAGGCTACACCTTC. The encoded protein is CASRGRLRGYTF. The full variable domain, its missing parts supplied by reference TRBV9 and TRBJ1-2, is DSGVTQTPKHLITATGQRVTLRCSPRSGDLSVYWYQQSLDQGLQFLIQYYNGEERAKGNILERFSAQQFPDLHSELNLSSLELGDSALYFCASRGRLRGYTFGSGTRLTVV.

The chain is built from TRBV21-1 and TRBJ1-2. TRBV21-1 is a pseudogene locus. The length of the CDR3 is 16 residues. CDR3 DNA sequence: TGTGCCAGCAGCAAAGGCGGCCACGGAGGTAACTATGGCTACACCTTC. It translates to CASSKGGHGGNYGYTF.

The chain joins TRBV7-9 to TRBJ1-1, with D tentatively TRBD1 (6 bases). This CDR3 comprises 15 residues. From germline, CDR1 is SEHNR and CDR2 FQNEAQ (reference sequence). V was shortened by 0 bases and J by 1 base, with 9 bases between the two germline ends. CDR3 in DNA: TGTGCCAGCAGCTTAGCGACGGGACAGAACACTGAAGCTTTCTTT. This sequence encodes CASSLATGQNTEAFF.

The rearrangement joins TRBV7-3 to TRBJ2-3; 7 nucleotides match TRBD1. Germline CDR1 is SGHTA and CDR2 is FQGTGA. This CDR3 is 15 amino acids long. V trimming: 2 bases; J trimming: 7 bases; junction bases outside the gene matches: 9. The CDR3 DNA follows: TGTGCCAGCAGCTTAGAGTCAGGGGGTTCGAATACGCAGTATTTT. This codes for CASSLESGGSNTQYF.

The chain employs TRBV12-3 or TRBV12-4 and TRBJ1-2; possible D gene TRBD1, 6 bases. Trimming pared 7 bases from V and 6 bases from J, leaving 15 bases between. The CDR3 is 13 amino acids. CDR3 in amino acids: CASNQGTFDGYTF. In DNA, the CDR3 is TGTGCCAGCAACCAAGGGACATTCGATGGCTACACCTTC.

The CDR3 sequence: CASSGTQGIQAFF. CDR3 sequence (DNA): TGTGCCAGCAGCGGAACACAGGGTATACAGGCTTTCTTT. The V gene is TRBV11-2, the J gene TRBJ1-1, with D possibly TRBD1 on 6 matching bases. The V end was cut by 5 bases, the J end by 11 bases, with 18 bases between. Germline assignment: CDR1 SGHAT and CDR2 FQNNGV. The CDR3 is 13 residues long.

The CDR3 is CAWGIQGLTYNSPLHF. The CDR3 nucleotides read TGTGCCTGGGGAATACAGGGCCTCACCTATAATTCACCCCTCCACTTT. The V gene is TRBV30, the J gene TRBJ1-6, with TRBD1 as a possible D gene (6 bases). The ends were cut back, 5 bases at V and 2 bases at J, with 16 bases in the middle. The CDR3 has 16 residues. CDR1 GTSNPN and CDR2 SVGIG come from the germline V gene (reference sequence).

The chain couples TRBV6-1 to TRBJ2-7; D remains unclear. This CDR3 contains 14 residues. Germline CDR1 is MNHNS and CDR2 is SASEGT. Trimming left V 2 bases short and J 3 bases short, with 11 bases between. CDR3 in DNA: TGTGCCAGCAGTGAACGGCAGGTAGTCTACGAGCAGTACTTC. Amino acids: CASSERQVVYEQYF.

This chain joins TRBV30 and TRBJ1-3; TRBD1 is a possible D gene (6 bases). Germline assignment: CDR1 GTSNPN and CDR2 SVGIG (reference sequence). Trimming pared 4 bases from V and 0 bases from J, leaving 13 bases between. The CDR3 covers 15 residues. In DNA, the CDR3 is TGTGCCTGGAAACAGGGAGACTACTCTGGAAACACCATATATTTT. Its translation: CAWKQGDYSGNTIYF.

The CDR3 sequence is CASSVTSGNHGYTF. In nucleotides, the CDR3 is TGTGCCAGCAGCGTCACGTCAGGGAACCATGGCTACACCTTC. J is TRBJ1-2 and V is TRBV9; the D gene is possibly TRBD1 (5 bases). The CDR3 is 14 amino acids. The ends were cut back, 2 bases at V and 6 bases at J, with 14 bases in the middle. Germline CDR1 and CDR2: SGDLS and YYNGEE.

The rearrangement links TRBV2 to TRBJ2-1; the D gene is possibly TRBD1 (6 bases). CDR1 and CDR2 from the germline V gene are SNHLY and FYNNEI. V dropped 7 bases and J dropped 2 bases, with 12 bases sitting between them. The CDR3 consists of 14 residues. In DNA form, the CDR3 reads TGTGCCAGCACTCAGGGGTTTACCTACAATGAGCAGTTCTTC. It is translated as CASTQGFTYNEQFF.

The V gene is TRBV6-1, the J gene TRBJ1-1; D remains ambiguous. The V end lost 2 bases, the J end lost 4 bases, and 8 bases lay between the germline ends. Germline CDR1 is MNHNS and CDR2 is SASEGT. This CDR3 is built from 13 residues. The CDR3 DNA follows: TGTGCCAGCAGTGAACGAGGCGGCACTGAAGCTTTCTTT. Translated, it gives CASSERGGTEAFF.

The V and J genes are TRBV6-5 and TRBJ2-3; D remains unclear. Per the germline V gene, CDR1 is MNHEY and CDR2 is SVGAGI. The CDR3 loop spans 14 amino acids. Trimming removed 7 bases at V and 2 bases at J, with 13 bases between. The CDR3 DNA reads as TGTGCCAGCAACGAGGCGACCCTCACAGATACGCAGTATTTT. It is translated as CASNEATLTDTQYF.

The chain has TRBV27 and TRBJ1-2; D is ambiguous. Germline V CDR1 and CDR2: MNHEY, SMNVEV (reference sequence). The ends were cut back, 5 bases at V and 8 bases at J, with 15 bases in the middle. The CDR3 consists of 13 residues. CDR3 DNA sequence: TGTGCCAGCAGTCCAATAGGCCGAGGGGGCTACACCTTC. Translating gives CASSPIGRGGYTF.

For this clone: A read error may account for a junction end that differs from germline. This chain connects TRBV19 to TRBJ2-7, with 11 nucleotides matching TRBD1. The germline V gene encodes CDR1 LNHDA and CDR2 SQIVND (reference sequence). There are 13 residues in the CDR3. For the CDR3, the DNA is TGTGCCAGTAGTCCCGGGACAGGGGGGCCTCGGGACTTC. Translation: CASSPGTGGPRDF.

This sequence joins TRBV25-1 and TRBJ1-4; 9 bases fit TRBD1. V lost 5 bases and J lost 7; bases outside the gene matches: 17. The germline CDR1 and CDR2 sequences are MGHDK and SYGVNS. The CDR3 loop spans 18 amino acids. CDR3 nucleotides: TGTGCCAGCAGTCAAGGAGAACGCTCGACAGGGGGTTTTGAAAAACTGTTTTTT. Translating gives CASSQGERSTGGFEKLFF.

This clone was counted once. The chain carries TRBV5-1 and TRBJ1-5, with no clear D. CDR3 length equals 13 residues. Germline CDR1 reads SGHRS; CDR2 reads YFSETQ. V lost 4 bases and J lost 6, with 11 bases in between. The CDR3 DNA reads TGCGCCAGCAGCGCTGGAGGGAGTCAGCCCCAGCATTTT. It yields the protein CASSAGGSQPQHF.

The chain links TRBV5-4 to TRBJ2-2; D possibly corresponds to TRBD2 (5 bases). This CDR3 has 15 residues. The ends were cut back, 4 bases at V and 1 base at J, with 11 bases in the middle. The germline V gene has CDR1 SGHNT and CDR2 YYREEE (reference sequence). CDR3 amino acids: CASSPREGNTGELFF. The DNA of the CDR3 is TGTGCCAGCAGCCCTCGGGAAGGGAACACCGGGGAGCTGTTTTTT.